These T cell receptor beta chains were read from a single sample in a study of blood T cell repertoires in COVID-19. The assay was immunoSEQ multiplex PCR, and TCRdb's table has in-frame clones only and misses some. Here the sample spans roughly 430,000 clones, roughly 90% being singletons. The specimen sequenced was PBMCs or T cells enriched from blood (not recorded which). These receptors were collected from a woman aged 35 to 49 with acute COVID-19. The CDR3 runs from the conserved cysteine through the conserved F or W. D genes are given only for firm matches. Only part of the rows carry a size: once, few, many, or a class if the clone is expanded.

clone_size	cdr3_length	v_call	d_call	j_call	cdr3_aa	cdr3_nt
.	16	TRBV19	TRBD2	TRBJ2-3	CASSPFGGGAVDTQYF	TGTGCCAGTAGTCCCTTTGGCGGGGGGGCGGTAGATACGCAGTATTTT
.	12	TRBV11-2	.	TRBJ2-3	CASSFIGLWLNF	TGTGCCAGCAGCTTTATTGGACTGTGGCTGAATTTT
few	13	TRBV15	TRBD1	TRBJ1-5	CATSRGQGPPQHF	TGTGCCACCAGCAGAGGACAGGGCCCCCCCCAGCATTTT
once	15	TRBV5-1	TRBD1	TRBJ2-2	CASSTGQGGTGELFF	TGCGCCAGCAGCACGGGACAGGGGGGCACCGGGGAGCTGTTTTTT
.	14	TRBV12-5	TRBD1	TRBJ1-2	CASGRTGVNYGYTF	TGTGCTAGTGGTCGGACAGGGGTTAACTATGGCTACACCTTC
.	14	TRBV11-2	.	TRBJ2-3	CASSGLGRTDTQYF	TGTGCCAGCAGCGGGCTGGGGAGGACAGATACGCAGTATTTT
.	16	TRBV4-1	TRBD2	TRBJ2-1	CASSQGGLAGGYEQFF	TGCGCCAGCAGCCAAGGTGGTCTAGCGGGGGGCTATGAGCAGTTCTTC
.	13	TRBV6-6	.	TRBJ1-4	CASSKGTTEKLFF	TGTGCCAGCAGCAAAGGGACAACTGAAAAACTGTTTTTT
.	19	TRBV27	TRBD2	TRBJ2-3	CASSLSLLAGGGFTDTQYF	TGTGCCAGCAGTTTATCGCTGTTAGCGGGGGGGGGCTTCACAGATACGCAGTATTTT
.	16	TRBV4-2	.	TRBJ2-3	CASSQDPQRGTDTQYF	TGTGCCAGCAGCCAAGATCCCCAACGGGGGACAGATACGCAGTATTTT
.	16	TRBV10-3	.	TRBJ1-3	CAISSGGGLDGNTIYF	TGTGCCATCAGTTCGGGGGGAGGTCTAGACGGAAACACCATATATTTT
.	14	TRBV18	.	TRBJ1-1	CASSPQGVITEAFF	TGTGCCAGCTCACCACAGGGGGTAATAACTGAAGCTTTCTTT
.	13	TRBV12-3/TRBV12-4	.	TRBJ1-2	CASSHRTVYGYTF	TGTGCCAGCAGTCACCGGACAGTATATGGCTACACCTTC
.	15	TRBV6-5	.	TRBJ1-6	CASGSGQNYNSPLHF	TGTGCCAGCGGGAGCGGACAGAACTATAATTCACCCCTCCACTTT
.	15	TRBV6-1	.	TRBJ1-5	CASSESGLRGQPQHF	TGTGCCAGCAGTGAATCTGGATTGCGGGGTCAGCCCCAGCATTTT
.	13	TRBV11-2	.	TRBJ1-2	CASSNTGNYGYTF	TGTGCCAGCAGCAACACAGGGAACTATGGCTACACCTTC
.	14	TRBV11-2	.	TRBJ2-5	CASSLDAGLETQYF	TGTGCCAGCAGCTTAGATGCGGGGCTGGAGACCCAGTACTTC
.	16	TRBV18	.	TRBJ2-1	CASSPPAGAIYNEQFF	TGTGCCAGCTCACCACCGGCAGGGGCTATTTACAATGAGCAGTTCTTC
.	14	TRBV7-9	.	TRBJ1-4	CASSPQTDGEKLFF	TGTGCCAGCAGCCCTCAGACTGACGGGGAAAAACTGTTTTTT
once	15	TRBV2	.	TRBJ2-2	CASSANRVNTGELFF	TGTGCCAGCAGTGCGAACAGGGTGAACACCGGGGAGCTGTTTTTT
.	15	TRBV15	TRBD1	TRBJ1-2	CATSREATGDYGYTF	TGTGCCACCAGCAGAGAGGCGACAGGGGACTATGGCTACACCTTC
.	14	TRBV9	.	TRBJ2-1	CASSVVASSNEQFF	TGTGCCAGCAGCGTCGTAGCCTCGTCCAATGAGCAGTTCTTC
.	14	TRBV5-8	.	TRBJ1-6	CASSFGPKGSPLHF	TGTGCCAGCAGCTTCGGACCTAAGGGGTCACCCCTCCACTTT
.	14	TRBV19	TRBD1	TRBJ1-2	CASSNQGQGYGYTF	TGTGCCAGTAGCAATCAGGGACAGGGCTATGGCTACACCTTC
.	14	TRBV30	.	TRBJ1-2	CASNWGEGNYGYTF	TGTGCCTCTAACTGGGGGGAGGGGAACTATGGCTACACCTTC
.	15	TRBV19	TRBD1	TRBJ2-1	CASSLDRGSLYEQFF	TGTGCCAGTAGTTTAGACAGGGGCAGCTTGTATGAGCAGTTCTTC
.	18	TRBV10-3	TRBD1	TRBJ1-3	CAISVPGQILVGRNTIYF	TGTGCCATCAGTGTACCGGGACAGATCTTGGTGGGTAGGAACACCATATATTTT
.	10	TRBV6-5	.	TRBJ2-7	CASGSYEQYF	TGTGCCAGCGGTTCTTACGAGCAGTACTTC
.	12	TRBV30	.	TRBJ2-7	CAWSNTGNEQYF	TGTGCCTGGAGCAATACAGGGAACGAGCAGTACTTC